The clone carrying this T cell receptor beta chain was counted a few times. Its target is unknown. One entry per CDR3 protein results from TCRdb running MiXCR on the RT-PCR reads. The table lists 430,000 or so distinct CDR3 sequences, about a tenth of them singletons, with roughly 12% in the top ten. The entry originates in a study of response to subunit inactivated influenza vaccine. Study-level results: It was the authors' suggestion that each seasonal influenza vaccination recruits few new T cells.

The V end was cut by 2 bases, the J end by 0 bases, with 11 bases between. The length of the CDR3 is 15 residues. Germline V gene lookup returns CDR1 LGHDT and CDR2 YNNKEL (reference sequence). The J gene is TRBJ2-7, the V gene TRBV3-1, with unresolved D. The source material was PBMCs from blood, sampled about 40 days after vaccination. The TCR originated in a man aged 50-60 years who received an inactivated influenza vaccine. The CDR3 nucleotides read TGTGCCAGCAGCCAAAGATTGTCGGCCTCCTACGAGCAGTACTTC. Its translation: CASSQRLSASYEQYF.